This paragraph reports one T cell receptor (beta chain). What it recognizes is unknown. This specimen belongs to a study of blood T cells in healthy people across ages. Study-wide findings and caveats: Among long-lived donors, naive CD4+ cells were more numerous and diversity higher than in aged donors.

Then a second PCR, running roughly 6 to 12 cycles, was carried out with a sample-barcoded 5' primer and a J-beta primer mix. MiXCR, run by TCRdb on the 5' RACE reads, gives a single entry per CDR3 protein. The repertoire has around 1.5 million distinct CDR3 sequences, approximately 32% of them found once; the top ten carry approximately 11%. The sequencing input was blood. The TCR sequence derives from a woman in her 30s in good health.

CDR3: CASTQGDRQTFHLGYTF. CDR3 DNA sequence: TGTGCCAGTACCCAGGGGGACAGACAAACATTTCACCTCGGCTACACCTTC. The rearrangement uses TRBV19 and TRBJ1-2, with TRBD1 matching over 7 bases. Germline V gives CDR1 LNHDA, CDR2 SQIVND (reference sequence). J was trimmed by 8 bases and V by 7 bases; bases with no gene match: 22. The CDR3 has 17 amino acids.